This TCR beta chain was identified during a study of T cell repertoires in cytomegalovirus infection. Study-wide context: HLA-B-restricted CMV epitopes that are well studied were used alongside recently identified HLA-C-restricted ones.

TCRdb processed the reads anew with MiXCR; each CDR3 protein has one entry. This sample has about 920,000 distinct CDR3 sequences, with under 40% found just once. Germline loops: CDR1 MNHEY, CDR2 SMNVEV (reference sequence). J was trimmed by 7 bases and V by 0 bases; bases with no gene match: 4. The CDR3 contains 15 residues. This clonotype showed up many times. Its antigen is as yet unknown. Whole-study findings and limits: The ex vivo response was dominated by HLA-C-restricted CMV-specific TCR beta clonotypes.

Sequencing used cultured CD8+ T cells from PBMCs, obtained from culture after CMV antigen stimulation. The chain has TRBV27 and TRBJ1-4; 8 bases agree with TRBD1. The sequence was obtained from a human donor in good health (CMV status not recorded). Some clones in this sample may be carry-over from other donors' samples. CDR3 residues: CASSLSGQGAEKLFF. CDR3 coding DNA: TGTGCCAGCAGTTTATCAGGACAGGGCGCTGAAAAACTGTTTTTT.